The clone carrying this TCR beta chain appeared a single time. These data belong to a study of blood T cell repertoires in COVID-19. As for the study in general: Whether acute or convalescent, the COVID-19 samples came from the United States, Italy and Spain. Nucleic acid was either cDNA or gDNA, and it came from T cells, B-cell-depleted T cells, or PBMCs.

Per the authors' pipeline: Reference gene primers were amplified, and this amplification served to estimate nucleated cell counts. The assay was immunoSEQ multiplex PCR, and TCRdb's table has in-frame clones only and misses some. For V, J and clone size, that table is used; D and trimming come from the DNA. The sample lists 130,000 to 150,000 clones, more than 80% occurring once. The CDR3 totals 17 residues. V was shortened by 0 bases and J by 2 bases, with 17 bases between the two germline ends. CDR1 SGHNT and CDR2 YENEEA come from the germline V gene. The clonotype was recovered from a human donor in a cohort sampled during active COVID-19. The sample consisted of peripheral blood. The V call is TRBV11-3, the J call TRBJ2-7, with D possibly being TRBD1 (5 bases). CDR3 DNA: TGTGCCAGCAGCTTAGACTCATCAGGGATGGGGACCTACGAGCAGTACTTC. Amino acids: CASSLDSSGMGTYEQYF.